What follows is one T cell receptor (beta chain) and its context. This specimen comes from a study of shared clonotypes between healthy human individuals. Profiled with immunoSEQ multiplex PCR; TCRdb holds only in-frame clones, not every one. The sample contains around 1.9 million clones, just under 95% of which appear only once. Naivety among CD8 cells was defined by CD45RO negativity and positive CCR7 selection, thereby excluding terminally differentiated effector memory CD45RA+ cells. Looked up from germline, CDR1 is LGHNA and CDR2 is YNFKEQ. CDR3 size: 16 residues. V lost 0 bases, J lost 0 bases, and 11 bases lay in between.

The sequence was obtained from a man aged 18-30 years in good health. Some clones in this sample may be carry-over from other donors' samples. The sample comprised naive CD8+ T cells from PBMCs. V usage is TRBV4-2 and J usage is TRBJ1-1, with D unclear. The DNA of the CDR3 is TGTGCCAGCAGCCAAGACTCGGACGGATTGAACACTGAAGCTTTCTTT. This gives the protein CASSQDSDGLNTEAFF.